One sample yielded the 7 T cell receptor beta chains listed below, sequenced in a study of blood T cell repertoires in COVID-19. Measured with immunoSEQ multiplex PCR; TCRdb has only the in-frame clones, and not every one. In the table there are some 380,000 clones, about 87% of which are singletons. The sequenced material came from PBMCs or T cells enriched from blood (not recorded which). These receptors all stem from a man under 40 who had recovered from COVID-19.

The CDR3 is CASSLYGGEAFF. Written as DNA, the CDR3 is TGTGCCAGCAGCCTCTATGGCGGGGAAGCTTTCTTT. V usage is TRBV6-5 and J usage is TRBJ1-1, with D hard to call. This CDR3 spans 12 amino acids. The V and J ends lost 6 bases and 8 bases respectively, with 13 bases between them. Germline loops: CDR1 MNHEY, CDR2 SVGAGI.

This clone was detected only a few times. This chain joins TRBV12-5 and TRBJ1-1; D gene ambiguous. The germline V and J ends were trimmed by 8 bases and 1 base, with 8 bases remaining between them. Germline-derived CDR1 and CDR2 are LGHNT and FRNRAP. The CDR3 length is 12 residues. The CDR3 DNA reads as TGTGCTAGTCAGTCGCCGAACACTGAAGCTTTCTTT. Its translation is CASQSPNTEAFF.

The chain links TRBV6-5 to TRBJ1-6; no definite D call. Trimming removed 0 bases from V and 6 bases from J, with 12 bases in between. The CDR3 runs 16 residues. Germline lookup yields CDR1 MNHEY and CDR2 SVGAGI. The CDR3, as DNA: TGTGCCAGCAGTTACTCGAAGAGTGAATCTAATTCACCCCTCCACTTT. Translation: CASSYSKSESNSPLHF.

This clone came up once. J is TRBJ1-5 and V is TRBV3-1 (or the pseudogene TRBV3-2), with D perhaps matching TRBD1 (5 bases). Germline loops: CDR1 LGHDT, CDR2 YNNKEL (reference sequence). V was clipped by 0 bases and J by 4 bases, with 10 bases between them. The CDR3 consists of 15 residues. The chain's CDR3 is CASSQEGRVNQPQHF. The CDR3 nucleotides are TGTGCCAGCAGCCAAGAAGGCAGGGTGAATCAGCCCCAGCATTTT.

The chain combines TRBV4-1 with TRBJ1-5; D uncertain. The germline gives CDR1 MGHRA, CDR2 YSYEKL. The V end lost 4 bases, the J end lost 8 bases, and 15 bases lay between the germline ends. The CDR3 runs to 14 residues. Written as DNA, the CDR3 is TGCGCCAGCAGCCCGGGAGGCCTCCAAGAGCCCCAGCATTTT. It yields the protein CASSPGGLQEPQHF.

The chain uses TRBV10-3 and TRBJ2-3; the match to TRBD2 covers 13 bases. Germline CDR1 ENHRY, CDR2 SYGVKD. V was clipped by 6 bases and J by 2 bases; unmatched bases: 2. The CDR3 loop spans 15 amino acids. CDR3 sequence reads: CAIRTSGGYTDTQYF. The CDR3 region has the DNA TGTGCCATCAGGACTAGCGGGGGGTACACAGATACGCAGTATTTT.

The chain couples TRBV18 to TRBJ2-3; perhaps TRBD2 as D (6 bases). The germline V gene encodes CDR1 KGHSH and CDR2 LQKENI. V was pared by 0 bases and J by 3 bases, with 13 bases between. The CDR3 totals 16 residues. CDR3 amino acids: CASSPPDYGYTDTQYF. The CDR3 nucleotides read TGTGCCAGCTCACCACCGGACTATGGGTATACAGATACGCAGTATTTT.